One sample yielded the 13 T cell receptor beta chains listed below, sequenced in a study of radiotherapy plus CTLA-4 blockade in lung cancer. Libraries were prepared by immunoSEQ multiplex PCR; TCRdb keeps only in-frame clonotypes and omits some of them. The sample carries tens of thousands of clones, about 80% recorded once. The sequencing used peripheral blood, collected from a patient treated with radiotherapy plus ipilimumab. These receptors all stem from a human donor with non-small cell lung cancer who had stable disease on radiotherapy plus ipilimumab.

This chain uses TRBV2 with TRBJ2-5; 9 bases align to TRBD2. CDR1 and CDR2 from the germline V gene are SNHLY and FYNNEI. V lost 4 bases and J lost 0; bases outside the gene matches: 3. The CDR3 sequence is 15 residues long. CDR3 amino acids: CASSGLAGDQETQYF. The CDR3 nucleotides are TGTGCCAGCAGTGGATTAGCGGGGGACCAAGAGACCCAGTACTTC.

V and J are TRBV28 and TRBJ1-6; TRBD1 aligns across 9 bases. V lost 2 bases, J lost 0 bases, and 8 bases stayed unmatched. The V gene's germline CDR1 is MDHEN and CDR2 SYDVKM. The CDR3 consists of 19 residues. CDR3 bases: TGTGCCAGCAGTTTACCCGGGACAGGGATGAGCTCCTATAATTCACCCCTCCACTTT. Its protein is CASSLPGTGMSSYNSPLHF. The whole variable domain, filled in from reference TRBV28 and TRBJ1-6, reads DVKVTQSSRYLVKRTGEKVFLECVQDMDHENMFWYRQDPGLGLRLIYFSYDVKMKEKGDIPEGYSVSREKKERFSLILESASTNQTSMYLCASSLPGTGMSSYNSPLHFGNGTRLTVT.

The chain combines TRBV30 with TRBJ2-3; D remains unclear. The CDR3 consists of 12 residues. Trimming took 8 bases from V and 4 from J, leaving 13 bases between them. The germline V gene has CDR1 GTSNPN and CDR2 SVGIG (reference sequence). The CDR3 DNA follows: TGTGCCCACGAGTCAGCCGCAGATACGCAGTATTTT. Its protein is CAHESAADTQYF.

The chain is built from TRBV2 and TRBJ2-3; the D is unclear. Germline V lookup: CDR1 SNHLY, CDR2 FYNNEI. This CDR3 has 15 amino acids. Trimming cost V 4 bases and J 1 base, with 12 bases left between them. CDR3 residues: CASSVDGHRTDTQYF. CDR3 nucleotides: TGTGCCAGCAGTGTCGACGGGCATCGCACAGATACGCAGTATTTT.

V is TRBV2 and J is TRBJ2-5, with 10 positions matching TRBD2. The CDR3 covers 13 residues. With V trimmed by 6 bases and J by 3 bases, 1 base remained unmatched. Germline V lookup: CDR1 SNHLY, CDR2 FYNNEI. Written as DNA, the CDR3 is TGTGCCAGCAGCACTAGCGGGGAAGAGACCCAGTACTTC. Translation: CASSTSGEETQYF.

V and J are TRBV7-3 and TRBJ2-3; TRBD1 might be the D (7 bases). This CDR3 is 13 amino acids long. Germline V gene data show CDR1 as SGHTA and CDR2 as FQGTGA. Trimming took off 5 bases at V and 5 bases at J, with 11 bases between the two ends. CDR3 bases: TGTGCCAGCAGCACGCAGGGGGGAGATACGCAGTATTTT. Translating gives CASSTQGGDTQYF.

The chain employs TRBV18 and TRBJ2-5; D possibly corresponds to TRBD2 (6 bases). V was shortened by 2 bases and J by 4 bases, with 14 bases between the two germline ends. CDR3 length equals 15 residues. The germline V gene has CDR1 KGHSH and CDR2 LQKENI. The CDR3 is CASSPAGGRGETQYF. The CDR3 DNA reads as TGTGCCAGCTCACCAGCTGGAGGGCGGGGAGAGACCCAGTACTTC. The full variable domain, its missing parts supplied by reference TRBV18 and TRBJ2-5, is NAGVMQNPRHLVRRRGQEARLRCSPMKGHSHVYWYRQLPEEGLKFMVYLQKENIIDESGMPKERFSAEFPKEGPSILRIQQVVRGDSAAYFCASSPAGGRGETQYFGPGTRLLVL.

The chain recombines TRBV28 with TRBJ1-6; 9 nucleotides match TRBD1. The CDR3 runs to 14 residues. With 8 bases clipped from V and 10 bases from J, the junction kept 9 bases outside the gene matches. Germline V gene data show CDR1 as MDHEN and CDR2 as SYDVKM. Written as DNA, the CDR3 is TGTGCCAGCGGGTACAGGGGGCCGGGGTCACCCCTCCACTTT. Translated: CASGYRGPGSPLHF.

This clone was seen just once. The genes are TRBV7-9 and TRBJ2-3; no clear D gene. Germline CDR1 and CDR2: SEHNR and FQNEAQ (reference sequence). This CDR3 region has 15 residues. Trimming cost V 5 bases and J 2 bases, with 14 bases left between them. As DNA, the CDR3 is TGTGCCAGCAGCGGGTTGAAGGGATTCACAGATACGCAGTATTTT. Its protein is CASSGLKGFTDTQYF.

V usage is TRBV18 and J usage is TRBJ1-5; 8 nucleotides match TRBD1. Trimming took 4 bases from V and 5 from J; bases not matched to a gene: 7. The germline V gene encodes CDR1 KGHSH and CDR2 LQKENI. This CDR3 has 15 residues. The CDR3 here is CASSHFQGADQPQHF. The CDR3 region has the DNA TGTGCCAGCTCACATTTCCAGGGGGCTGATCAGCCCCAGCATTTT.

Here the CDR3 reads CASSDQGSPSDTQYF. In nucleotides, the CDR3 is TGTGCCAGCAGTGATCAGGGATCCCCGTCGGATACGCAGTATTTT. The chain recombines TRBV2 with TRBJ2-3; possibly TRBD1 for D (5 bases). The germline V and J ends were trimmed by 3 bases and 6 bases, with 16 bases remaining between them. CDR1 and CDR2 from the germline V gene are SNHLY and FYNNEI. The CDR3 spans 15 residues. Looking up the rest from reference TRBV2 and TRBJ2-3 gives the full variable domain: EPEVTQTPSHQVTQMGQEVILRCVPISNHLYFYWYRQILGQKVEFLVSFYNNEISEKSEIFDDQFSVERPDGSNFTLKIRSTKLEDSAMYFCASSDQGSPSDTQYFGPGTRLTVL.

The table lists this clone with a count of one. CDR3 amino acids: CASSQPLGGTAYEQYF. The CDR3 DNA sequence: TGCGCCAGCAGCCAACCTCTCGGGGGCACAGCCTACGAGCAGTACTTC. The chain joins TRBV4-1 to TRBJ2-7; D tentatively reads TRBD1 or TRBD2 (6 bases each). This CDR3 region has 16 residues. V was clipped by 2 bases and J by 2 bases, with 16 bases between them. Germline-derived CDR1 and CDR2 are MGHRA and YSYEKL.

This clone has just one count. V and J are TRBV18 and TRBJ1-1; TRBD1 matches at 8 bases. CDR1 and CDR2 from the germline V gene are KGHSH and LQKENI. J lost 1 base, V lost 0 bases, and 7 bases had no gene match. This CDR3 spans 17 amino acids. In DNA, the CDR3 is TGTGCCAGCTCACCACCAGACAGGGGCTCCCCGAACACTGAAGCTTTCTTT. This encodes CASSPPDRGSPNTEAFF.